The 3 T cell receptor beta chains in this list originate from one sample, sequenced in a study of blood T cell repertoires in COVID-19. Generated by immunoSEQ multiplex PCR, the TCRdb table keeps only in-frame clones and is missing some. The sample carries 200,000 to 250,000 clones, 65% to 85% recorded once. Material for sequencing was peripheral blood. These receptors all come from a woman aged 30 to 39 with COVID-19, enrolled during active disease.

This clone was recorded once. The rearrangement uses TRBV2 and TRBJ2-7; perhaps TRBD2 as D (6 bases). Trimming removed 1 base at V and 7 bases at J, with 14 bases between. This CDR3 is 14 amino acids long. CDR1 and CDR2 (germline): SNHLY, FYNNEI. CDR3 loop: CASSEGTGRIEQYF. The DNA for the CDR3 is TGTGCCAGCAGTGAAGGGACTGGGAGGATAGAGCAGTACTTC.

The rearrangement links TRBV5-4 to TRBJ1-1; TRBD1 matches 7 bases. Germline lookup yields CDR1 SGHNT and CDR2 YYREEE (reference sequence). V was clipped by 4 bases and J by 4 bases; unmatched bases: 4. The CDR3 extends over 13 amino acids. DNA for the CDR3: TGTGCCAGCAGCCCCCGGGACAGCACTGAAGCTTTCTTT. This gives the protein CASSPRDSTEAFF.

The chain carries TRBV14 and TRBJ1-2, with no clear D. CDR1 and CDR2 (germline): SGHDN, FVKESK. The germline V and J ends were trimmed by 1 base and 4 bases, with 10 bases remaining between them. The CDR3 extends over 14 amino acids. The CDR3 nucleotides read TGTGCCAGCAGCCAAGTACAGTTTGGCTATGGCTACACCTTC. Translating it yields CASSQVQFGYGYTF.